What follows is one T cell receptor beta chain and its context. The sample comes from a study of neoadjuvant anti-PD-1 for oral cavity cancer. Assay used: immunoSEQ multiplex PCR; TCRdb lists only in-frame clones, some missing. The data hold about 12,000 clones, with around three fifths observed a single time. Germline loops: CDR1 LNHDA, CDR2 SQIVND (reference sequence). The J segment lost 7 bases and the V segment lost 4 bases, leaving 5 bases of the junction unmatched. This CDR3 has 14 residues. Patients had newly diagnosed, untreated stage II-IVA oral cavity squamous cell carcinoma. Sequenced here: PBMCs, sampled before nivolumab (anti-PD-1) treatment. The chain combines TRBV19 with TRBJ1-5; 9 bases are a match to TRBD1. This clonotype was obtained from a person aged 35-80 years with oral cavity squamous cell carcinoma. The CDR3 reads CASSTTGGDQPQHF. CDR3 sequence (DNA): TGTGCCAGTAGTACGACAGGGGGGGACCAGCCCCAGCATTTT.